The entry that follows covers one TCR beta chain sequence. Participant-reported clinical history was the basis for cohort assignment. For recovered donors of Cohort 3, there were two negative PCRs, clearance, or symptom resolution. The table came from immunoSEQ multiplex PCR; TCRdb's copy has only in-frame clones and leaves some out. The sample has some 490,000 clones; less than 90% are singletons. This sample was included in a study of blood T cell repertoires in COVID-19. At the level of the study: Sources were T cells, B-cell-depleted T cells, or PBMCs; the material itself was cDNA or gDNA.

The CDR3 is made up of 18 amino acids. The germline V and J ends were trimmed by 6 bases and 2 bases, with 26 bases remaining between them. This sequence originates from a woman between 55 and 75 years old who had recovered from COVID-19. The J gene is TRBJ2-7, the V gene TRBV23-1, with D possibly TRBD2 on 7 matching bases. TRBV23-1 is an ORF for which the function is uncertain. The sequencing sample was made of PBMCs or T cells enriched from blood (not recorded which). The CDR3 coding sequence is TGCGCCAGCAGCCACCATAAACTCGGGGGGCCTGGGACCTACGAGCAGTACGTC. It yields the protein CASSHHKLGGPGTYEQYV.